This passage covers 10 T cell receptor beta chains from one sample sequenced in a study of cytomegalovirus exposure and HLA in healthy donors. Both 60 Vbeta primers and 13 Jbeta primers went into the PCR. TCRdb keeps only in-frame clones here, not all; method: immunoSEQ multiplex PCR. The table lists 55,000 to 80,000 clones, approximately 78% of them singletons, with about 1.9% in the top ten. Sample: PBMCs. These receptors were taken from a man aged 18-30 years in good health and CMV-seronegative.

The rearrangement uses TRBV6-4 and TRBJ2-5; possibly TRBD2 for D (6 bases). The germline V and J ends were trimmed by 0 bases and 0 bases, with 14 bases remaining between them. This CDR3 contains 17 residues. Germline-derived CDR1 and CDR2 are MRHNA and SNTAGT. The CDR3 here is CASSDSMGLYNQETQYF. CDR3 DNA: TGTGCCAGCAGTGACTCGATGGGACTCTATAACCAAGAGACCCAGTACTTC.

This clone was seen only once. The chain links TRBV2 to TRBJ2-2; D is possibly TRBD2 (5 bases). Deletions cut 2 bases from V and 0 bases from J, with 7 bases between. CDR1 and CDR2 (germline): SNHLY, FYNNEI. CDR3 length equals 15 residues. CDR3 residues: CASSETRANTGELFF. CDR3 in DNA: TGTGCCAGCAGTGAAACTAGAGCGAACACCGGGGAGCTGTTTTTT.

Concerning this clone: One end of the junction fails to match germline, which may point to a read error. The CDR3 spells CASSPLAGGSTDTQYF. As DNA, the CDR3 is TGTGCCAGCTCGCCACTAGCGGGGGGAAGCACAGATACGCAGTATTTT. The V and J genes are TRBV18 and TRBJ2-3; 12 nucleotides line up with TRBD2. The CDR3 is 16 residues long. Germline lookup yields CDR1 KGHSH and CDR2 LQKENI.

The chain links TRBV4-1 to TRBJ2-1; TRBD2 matches 11 bases. Germline loops: CDR1 MGHRA, CDR2 YSYEKL. CDR3 size: 15 residues. Trimming removed 6 bases from V and 2 bases from J; junction bases left unmatched: 3. CDR3 sequence (DNA): TGCGCCAGCAGGCTAGCGGGAGGCGCCTACAATGAGCAGTTCTTC. Protein: CASRLAGGAYNEQFF.

The chain joins TRBV19 to TRBJ2-1; no firm D call. V lost 4 bases and J lost 3, with 7 bases in between. The CDR3 has 13 residues. Looked up from germline, CDR1 is LNHDA and CDR2 is SQIVND (reference sequence). The CDR3 here is CASSRYGYNEQFF. CDR3 bases: TGTGCCAGTAGTAGGTACGGCTACAATGAGCAGTTCTTC.

V usage is TRBV29-1 and J usage is TRBJ2-3, with 10 bases aligning to TRBD1. This CDR3 contains 14 residues. The V gene's germline CDR1 is SQVTM and CDR2 ANQGSEA. The V and J ends lost 6 bases and 4 bases, in that order; junction bases with no gene match: 7. The CDR3, as DNA: TGCAGCGTGGTTGGACAGGGGGGGGCAGATACGCAGTATTTT. As protein: CSVVGQGGADTQYF.

V is TRBV6-6 and J is TRBJ1-2, with 8 bases matching TRBD1. This CDR3 is 15 amino acids long. The V gene end was trimmed by 5 bases and the J gene end by 8 bases; junction bases not matched to a gene: 13. Germline CDR1 MNHNY, CDR2 SVGAGI (reference sequence). The CDR3 DNA reads as TGTGCCAGCAGTCTTTTTCGGACAGGGCAAGGCGGCTACACCTTC. Translation: CASSLFRTGQGGYTF.

The J gene is TRBJ1-1, the V gene TRBV19, with 12 bases lining up with TRBD1. Unmatched junction bases numbered 15, after V lost 9 bases and J lost 1 base. The CDR3 sequence is 18 residues long. From germline, CDR1 is LNHDA and CDR2 SQIVND (reference sequence). The CDR3 DNA reads TGTGCCAGCCTTCCGAGGGACAGGGGGCGAAAAACGAACACTGAAGCTTTCTTT. It encodes CASLPRDRGRKTNTEAFF.

The rearrangement joins TRBV9 to TRBJ1-3; maybe TRBD1 (5 bases). Germline CDR1 and CDR2: SGDLS and YYNGEE. This CDR3 has 17 amino acids. Trimming removed 3 bases from V and 3 bases from J, with 19 bases in between. CDR3 nucleotides: TGTGCCAGCAGCGCCGGACCGGGGGTTGTATATGGAAACACCATATATTTT. It yields the protein CASSAGPGVVYGNTIYF. Full variable domain (remainder filled in from reference TRBV9 and TRBJ1-3): DSGVTQTPKHLITATGQRVTLRCSPRSGDLSVYWYQQSLDQGLQFLIQYYNGEERAKGNILERFSAQQFPDLHSELNLSSLELGDSALYFCASSAGPGVVYGNTIYFGEGSWLTVV.

V gene TRBV19 combines with J gene TRBJ2-2, with 8 bases fitting TRBD1. The CDR3 runs to 14 residues. The V gene end was trimmed by 9 bases and the J gene end by 3 bases; junction bases not matched to a gene: 6. The germline CDR1 and CDR2 sequences are LNHDA and SQIVND (reference sequence). CDR3 sequence reads: CASLGQGYTGELFF. Written as DNA, the CDR3 is TGTGCCAGCCTAGGACAGGGTTACACCGGGGAGCTGTTTTTT.